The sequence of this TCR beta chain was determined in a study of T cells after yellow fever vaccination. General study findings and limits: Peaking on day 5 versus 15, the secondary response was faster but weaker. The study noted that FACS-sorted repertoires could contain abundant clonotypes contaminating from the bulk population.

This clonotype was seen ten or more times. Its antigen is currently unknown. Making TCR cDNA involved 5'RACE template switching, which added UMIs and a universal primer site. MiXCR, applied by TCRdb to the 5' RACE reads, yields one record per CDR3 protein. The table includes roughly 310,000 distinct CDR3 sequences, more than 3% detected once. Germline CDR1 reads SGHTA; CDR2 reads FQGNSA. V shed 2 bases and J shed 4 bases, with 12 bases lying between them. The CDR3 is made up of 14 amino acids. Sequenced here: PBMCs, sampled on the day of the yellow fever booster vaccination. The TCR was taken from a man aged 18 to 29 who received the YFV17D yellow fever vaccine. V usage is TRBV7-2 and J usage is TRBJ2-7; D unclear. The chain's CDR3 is CASSLSKEAYEQYF. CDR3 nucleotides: TGTGCCAGCAGCTTATCCAAGGAAGCTTACGAGCAGTACTTC. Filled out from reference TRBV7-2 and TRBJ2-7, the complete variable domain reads GAGVSQSPSNKVTEKGKDVELRCDPISGHTALYWYRQSLGQGLEFLIYFQGNSAPDKSGLPSDRFSAERTGGSVSTLTIQRTQQEDSAVYLCASSLSKEAYEQYFGPGTRLTVT.